The present TCR beta chain was sequenced within a study of T cells in Graves' hyperthyroidism and ophthalmopathy. Study-level information: Before treatment of any kind, peripheral blood was taken at initial diagnosis.

Each diagnosis drew on symptoms, thyroxine, TRAb, thyroid ultrasound and orbital computed tomography findings. Sampled blood dates from first hyperthyroidism diagnosis, and it precedes any ophthalmopathy symptoms. It was RNA transcripts that yielded the amplified TCR beta CDR3 regions. HTBI primers were employed in a first-round RT-PCR of the TCR CDR3. TCRdb redid the calling of the multiplex PCR reads with MiXCR, one entry per CDR3 protein. The table shows about 290,000 distinct CDR3 sequences, with 10% to 15% occurring only once. The clonotype was recovered from a woman in her twenties or thirties with Graves' hyperthyroidism that later progressed to Graves' ophthalmopathy. The sample consisted of blood.

The CDR3 here is CASSKDRGRWTEAFF. CDR3 in DNA: TGCGCCAGCAGCAAAGACAGGGGGCGTTGGACTGAAGCTTTCTTT. The chain couples TRBV5-1 to TRBJ1-1; TRBD1 matches 10 bases. The CDR3 totals 15 residues. The V and J ends lost 4 bases and 5 bases, in that order; junction bases with no gene match: 8. CDR1 is SGHRS and CDR2 is YFSETQ in the germline V gene. Full variable domain (outside the CDR3, taken from reference TRBV5-1 and TRBJ1-1): KAGVTQTPRYLIKTRGQQVTLSCSPISGHRSVSWYQQTPGQGLQFLFEYFSETQRNKGNFPGRFSGRQFSNSRSEMNVSTLELGDSALYLCASSKDRGRWTEAFFGQGTRLTVV.